The source of this TCR beta chain is a study of spatial heterogeneity in lung cancer. Concerning this clonotype itself: Its antigen remains unknown.

General study points: Tumoral mutation counts were tracked by counts of expanded intratumoral alpha and beta TCRs.

Time point noted: sample taken at primary tumor resection. TCRdb recomputed calls from the 5' RACE reads with MiXCR, one row per CDR3 protein. The sample lists around 5,000 distinct CDR3 sequences, less than 35% occurring once. Sequencing was performed on lung tumor tissue, taken at surgery. The origin of this receptor is a female donor with early-stage non-small cell lung cancer.

The CDR3 protein is CASSPPTSGPYNEQFF. CDR3 coding DNA: TGTGCCAGCAGTCCTCCGACTAGCGGGCCCTACAATGAGCAGTTCTTC. V usage is TRBV6-5 and J usage is TRBJ2-1, with TRBD2 matching over 10 bases. CDR3 length equals 16 residues. J lost 2 bases, V lost 5 bases, and 6 bases had no gene match. Germline CDR1 MNHEY, CDR2 SVGAGI.